This T cell receptor (beta chain) stems from a study of identical twins. The CDR3 is 14 residues long. V lost 2 bases and J lost 4, with 11 bases in between. This clonotype was seen many times. With template switching, a universal primer site was added, and the cDNA carried unique molecular identifiers. TCRdb processed the 5' RACE reads anew with MiXCR; each CDR3 protein has one entry. The table shows more than 1.5 million distinct CDR3 sequences, with less than 35% occurring only once. The rearrangement joins TRBV12-3 or TRBV12-4 to TRBJ2-5; unclear D gene. The TCR was taken from a newborn girl in good health. Specimen: cord blood. The CDR3 nucleotides are TGTGCCAGCAGTTTAATGAGGACGACAGAGACCCAGTACTTC. This encodes CASSLMRTTETQYF.